These 27 T cell receptor beta chains share one sample of origin, sequenced in a study of T-cell reconstitution after alpha-beta-depleted transplantation in children. The authors prepared the TCRbeta library with unique molecular identifiers. Via MiXCR, TCRdb re-called the PCR reads, giving one row per CDR3 protein. The sample lists 200,000 to 300,000 distinct CDR3 sequences, around 12% seen once, with around 2.5% in the top ten. Specimen: PBMCs from the stem cell graft donor, collected from the stem cell graft. These receptors were collected from a human donor who donated a stem cell graft to a child with acute lymphoblastic leukemia.

The table lists this clonotype with a few counts. The rearrangement uses TRBV12-3 or TRBV12-4 and TRBJ2-1, with a tentative D call TRBD1 (6 bases). Trimming removed 4 bases from V and 11 bases from J, with 15 bases in between. CDR3 size: 13 residues. The CDR3 nucleotides are TGTGCCAGCAGTTCTATGAATCAGGGGAAGCAGTTCTTC. Protein: CASSSMNQGKQFF.

On this clonotype itself: A much bigger clone sits one base away, suggesting this may be a read error. This chain uses TRBV12-3 or TRBV12-4 with TRBJ2-7, with D possibly being TRBD2 (5 bases). V lost 8 bases, J lost 9 bases, and 17 bases lay in between. This CDR3 region has 12 residues. The CDR3 DNA is TGTGCCAGCCGTTCTTGGGAGAAGGGGCAGTACTTC. This codes for CASRSWEKGQYF.

This clonotype was counted only a few times. The rearrangement uses TRBV5-4 and TRBJ2-1; 10 bases fit TRBD2. The CDR3 totals 15 residues. With V trimmed by 3 bases and J by 6 bases, 6 bases remained unmatched. Germline V gene sequence: CDR1 SGHNT, CDR2 YYREEE (reference sequence). CDR3 residues: CASSSAGGLINEQFF. The CDR3 nucleotides read TGTGCCAGCAGCTCAGCGGGGGGGCTGATCAATGAGCAGTTCTTC.

This clonotype was seen at least ten times. V gene TRBV20-1 combines with J gene TRBJ1-1; D perhaps matches TRBD1 (5 bases). Per the germline V gene, CDR1 is DFQATT and CDR2 is SNEGSKA (reference sequence). CDR3 length: 13 amino acids. Trimming cost V 6 bases and J 0 bases, with 11 bases left between them. The CDR3 loop is CSAPGRLNTEAFF. The CDR3, as DNA: TGCAGTGCACCGGGACGGCTGAACACTGAAGCTTTCTTT.

This clonotype was counted many times. V and J are TRBV6-1 and TRBJ1-1; 7 bases are a match to TRBD1. Germline CDR1 MNHNS, CDR2 SASEGT. This CDR3 region has 13 residues. The trim removed 5 bases at V and 4 bases at J, leaving 4 bases unmatched. The CDR3 is CASSRQGFTEAFF. Here the CDR3 DNA reads TGTGCCAGCAGTCGACAGGGTTTCACTGAAGCTTTCTTT.

This clonotype came up many times. The chain recombines TRBV29-1 with TRBJ2-1; 11 bases are a match to TRBD1. Germline CDR1 reads SQVTM; CDR2 reads ANQGSEA. The CDR3 has 17 residues. The V and J ends lost 8 bases and 6 bases, in that order; junction bases with no gene match: 18. The CDR3 DNA reads as TGCAGCTTTACCCGTTCCCTTTCCGGGACAGGGGGCAATGAGCAGTTCTTC. It codes for CSFTRSLSGTGGNEQFF.

This clonotype has ten or more counts. The chain has TRBV9 and TRBJ2-1; 8 positions agree with TRBD2. V dropped 0 bases and J dropped 5; count of bases not matched to a gene: 4. CDR3 size: 15 residues. Germline CDR1 SGDLS, CDR2 YYNGEE. The CDR3 coding sequence is TGTGCCAGCAGCGTAGACGGGAGGGAACACAATGAGCAGTTCTTC. Amino acid sequence: CASSVDGREHNEQFF.

This clonotype was counted at least ten times. The chain is built from TRBV4-2 and TRBJ1-1, with a weak D call TRBD1 (6 bases). The V and J ends lost 4 bases and 3 bases respectively, with 24 bases between them. This CDR3 has 18 amino acids. The germline gives CDR1 LGHNA, CDR2 YNFKEQ. In DNA, the CDR3 is TGTGCCAGCAGCCCTTCACAGGGCAACTCCGAACGGGACACTGAAGCTTTCTTT. Protein: CASSPSQGNSERDTEAFF.

This clonotype appeared many times. The rearrangement uses TRBV9 and TRBJ1-5; D gene uncertain. Germline CDR1 reads SGDLS; CDR2 reads YYNGEE. The CDR3 sequence is 13 residues long. V was trimmed by 4 bases and J by 5 bases, leaving 10 bases between them. The CDR3 DNA reads as TGTGCCAGCAGCTTTACTTCGGATCAGCCCCAGCATTTT. Its protein product is CASSFTSDQPQHF.

The chain combines TRBV10-3 with TRBJ1-2; D perhaps matches TRBD1 (6 bases). Trimming took off 9 bases at V and 1 base at J, with 12 bases between the two ends. CDR1 ENHRY and CDR2 SYGVKD come from the germline V gene. The CDR3 runs to 13 residues. Written as DNA, the CDR3 is TGTGCCATGACAGGAACGCTTAACTATGGCTACACCTTC. Its translation: CAMTGTLNYGYTF.

The chain employs TRBV12-3 or TRBV12-4 and TRBJ1-5, with D possibly matching TRBD1 (6 bases). Trimming removed 4 bases from V and 6 bases from J, with 13 bases in between. The CDR3 covers 14 residues. For the CDR3, the DNA is TGTGCCAGCAGTTCCACAGGGTACGGTCAGCCCCAGCATTTT. Encoded protein: CASSSTGYGQPQHF.

This clonotype was seen at least ten times. The chain carries TRBV28 and TRBJ1-2; 9 bases line up with TRBD1. This CDR3 is 14 amino acids long. The junction had 10 bases not matched to a gene; V was cut back by 10 bases and J by 4 bases. Germline CDR1 reads MDHEN; CDR2 reads SYDVKM. CDR3 sequence (DNA): TGTGCCACCTCAGAGGGACAGGGAATCTATGGCTACACCTTC. It encodes CATSEGQGIYGYTF.

In its sample, this clonotype was seen a few times. A much larger clone lies a single base off, so this may be a read error. The chain combines TRBV14 with TRBJ2-6, with D maybe TRBD1 (5 bases). Germline V lookup: CDR1 SGHDN, CDR2 FVKESK. The CDR3 has 17 amino acids. The CDR3 reads CASPIGRACFGANGLTF. The CDR3 nucleotides are TGTGCCAGCCCAATCGGCAGGGCCTGTTTTGGGGCCAACGGCCTGACTTTC.

In its sample, this clonotype was seen many times. The chain links TRBV3-1 to TRBJ2-2, with no clear D. V was pared by 2 bases and J by 6 bases, with 4 bases between. Germline assignment: CDR1 LGHDT and CDR2 YNNKEL (reference sequence). This CDR3 has 12 amino acids. The CDR3 DNA follows: TGTGCCAGCAGCCAACTTCCCGGGGAGCTGTTTTTT. Amino acids: CASSQLPGELFF.

This clonotype came up many times. The CDR3 protein is CASSPHTGGPYNEQFF. The CDR3 DNA is TGTGCCAGCAGTCCCCACACGGGAGGCCCCTACAATGAGCAGTTCTTC. V and J are TRBV12-3 or TRBV12-4 and TRBJ2-1; 7 bases align to TRBD2. V dropped 5 bases and J dropped 2; count of bases not matched to a gene: 9. The CDR3 covers 16 residues.

This clonotype was counted at least ten times. V usage is TRBV12-3 or TRBV12-4 and J usage is TRBJ1-1; D gene ambiguous. V was pared by 6 bases and J by 5 bases, with 13 bases between. The CDR3 is 13 residues long. The CDR3 region is CASREGVRTEAFF. CDR3 DNA sequence: TGTGCCAGCAGGGAGGGTGTTAGGACTGAAGCTTTCTTT.

Points on this clonotype: A much larger clone sits a single nucleotide away, making a read error possible. The rearrangement links TRBV5-1 to TRBJ2-1; D is unclear. This CDR3 is built from 17 residues. Germline V gene sequence: CDR1 SGHRS, CDR2 YFSETQ. V lost 4 bases and J lost 3, with 20 bases in between. DNA for the CDR3: TGCGCCAGCAGCGAAACGACTGACCCCCACTACTACAATGAGCAGTTCTTC. Encoded protein: CASSETTDPHYYNEQFF.

This clonotype was observed many times. The gene calls are TRBV5-6 and TRBJ2-1, with 11 bases that match TRBD2. This CDR3 is built from 15 residues. Trimming took 1 base from V and 8 from J; bases not matched to a gene: 5. Germline loops: CDR1 SGHDT, CDR2 YYEEEE. The CDR3 sequence: CASSLTSGSLYEQFF. Written as DNA, the CDR3 is TGTGCCAGCAGCTTGACTAGCGGGAGCTTGTATGAGCAGTTCTTC.

This clonotype has ten or more counts. V gene TRBV6-1 combines with J gene TRBJ2-2; TRBD1 agrees at 7 bases. J was trimmed by 6 bases and V by 1 base; bases with no gene match: 14. The CDR3 has 18 amino acids. The germline V gene encodes CDR1 MNHNS and CDR2 SASEGT. This CDR3 is CASSEGSWTGLSAGELFF. In DNA, the CDR3 is TGTGCCAGCAGTGAAGGGTCTTGGACAGGTCTGTCCGCCGGGGAGCTGTTTTTT.

The rearrangement joins TRBV27 to TRBJ1-5, with D possibly being TRBD1 (5 bases). The CDR3 has 15 amino acids. Trimming took off 3 bases at V and 3 bases at J, with 12 bases between the two ends. Germline V gene data show CDR1 as MNHEY and CDR2 as SMNVEV (reference sequence). CDR3: CASSFLGAPNQPQHF. The CDR3 region has the DNA TGTGCCAGCAGTTTTCTAGGGGCGCCCAATCAGCCCCAGCATTTT.

This clonotype was observed at least ten times. The chain combines TRBV5-1 with TRBJ2-7, with 15 positions matching TRBD2. The germline gives CDR1 SGHRS, CDR2 YFSETQ. V lost 0 bases to trimming and J lost 0 bases; unmatched junction nucleotides: 4. This CDR3 is 18 amino acids long. In DNA form, the CDR3 reads TGCGCCAGCAGCTTGGCCGGGACTAGCGGGGGGATCTCCTACGAGCAGTACTTC. Translated, it gives CASSLAGTSGGISYEQYF.

This clonotype came up many times. The CDR3 DNA reads as TGTGCCAGCAGTTTAGGCCTACGGAGGGACATTCAGTACTTC. It encodes CASSLGLRRDIQYF. The gene calls are TRBV12-3 or TRBV12-4 and TRBJ2-4; TRBD2 is a possible D gene (6 bases). The CDR3 extends over 14 amino acids. V was clipped by 1 base and J by 8 bases, with 12 bases between them.

This clonotype appeared many times. The chain is built from TRBV5-6 and TRBJ2-7; D gene ambiguous. This CDR3 region has 19 residues. The germline V and J ends were trimmed by 0 bases and 2 bases, with 24 bases remaining between them. Germline-derived CDR1 and CDR2 are SGHDT and YYEEEE. CDR3 sequence reads: CASSLGSRLVSGAPYEQYF. The CDR3 region has the DNA TGTGCCAGCAGCTTGGGATCGCGATTGGTTTCAGGAGCACCCTACGAGCAGTACTTC.

This clonotype was seen ten or more times. This chain connects TRBV7-2 to TRBJ2-1; 7 bases are a match to TRBD1. This CDR3 is 17 amino acids long. Germline V lookup: CDR1 SGHTA, CDR2 FQGNSA. The J segment lost 6 bases and the V segment lost 3 bases, leaving 14 bases of the junction unmatched. The CDR3: CASSLGPMTGYFNEQFF. In DNA form, the CDR3 reads TGTGCCAGCAGCTTGGGGCCTATGACAGGGTACTTCAATGAGCAGTTCTTC.

At least ten counts were recorded for this clonotype. V gene TRBV12-3 or TRBV12-4 combines with J gene TRBJ2-5; TRBD1 is a possible D gene (6 bases). CDR3 length: 13 residues. The V end was cut by 3 bases, the J end by 3 bases, with 8 bases between. The DNA of the CDR3 is TGTGCCAGCAGTTTTCCAGGGGAAGAGACCCAGTACTTC. Translation: CASSFPGEETQYF.

This clonotype was observed many times. The chain's CDR3 is CASSLDLGYEQYF. The DNA of the CDR3 is TGCGCCAGCAGCTTGGACCTGGGCTACGAGCAGTACTTC. This chain uses TRBV5-1 with TRBJ2-7; D ambiguous. Germline CDR1 is SGHRS and CDR2 is YFSETQ. This CDR3 region has 13 residues. Trimming removed 0 bases at V and 3 bases at J, with 7 bases between.

Ten or more counts support this clonotype. J is TRBJ1-5 and V is TRBV12-3 or TRBV12-4, with D hard to call. Trimming took 5 bases from V and 7 from J, leaving 9 bases between them. This CDR3 is built from 12 residues. CDR3 loop: CASSRTGQPQHF. DNA of the CDR3: TGTGCCAGCAGTAGGACTGGGCAGCCCCAGCATTTT.